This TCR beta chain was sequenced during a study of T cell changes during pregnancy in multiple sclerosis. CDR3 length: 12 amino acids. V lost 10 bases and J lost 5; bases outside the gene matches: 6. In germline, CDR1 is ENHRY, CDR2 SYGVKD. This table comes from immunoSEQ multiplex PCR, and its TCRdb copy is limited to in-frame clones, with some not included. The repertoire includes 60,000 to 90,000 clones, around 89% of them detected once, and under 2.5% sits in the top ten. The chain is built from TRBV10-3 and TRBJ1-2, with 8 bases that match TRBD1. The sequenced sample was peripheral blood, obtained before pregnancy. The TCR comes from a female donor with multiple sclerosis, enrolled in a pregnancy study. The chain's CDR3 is CATSDREYGYTF. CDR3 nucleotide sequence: TGTGCCACGTCGGACAGGGAATATGGCTACACCTTC.